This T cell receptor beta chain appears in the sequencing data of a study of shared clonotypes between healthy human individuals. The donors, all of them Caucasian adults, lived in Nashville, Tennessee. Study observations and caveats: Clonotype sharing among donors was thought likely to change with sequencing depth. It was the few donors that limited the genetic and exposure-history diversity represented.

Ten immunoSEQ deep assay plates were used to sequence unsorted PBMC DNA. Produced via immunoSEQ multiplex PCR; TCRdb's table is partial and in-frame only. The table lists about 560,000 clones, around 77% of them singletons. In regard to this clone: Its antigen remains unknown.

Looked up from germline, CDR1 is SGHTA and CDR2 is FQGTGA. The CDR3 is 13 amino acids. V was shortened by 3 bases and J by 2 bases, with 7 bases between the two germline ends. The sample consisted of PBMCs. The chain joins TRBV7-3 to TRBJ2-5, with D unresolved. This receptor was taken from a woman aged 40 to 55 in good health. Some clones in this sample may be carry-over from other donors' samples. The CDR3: CASSFAEQETQYF. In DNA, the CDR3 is TGTGCCAGCAGCTTCGCGGAGCAAGAGACCCAGTACTTC.